This paragraph covers one T cell receptor beta chain sequence. The antigen is unknown. The sample is drawn from a study of T cell responses to AZD1222 COVID-19 vaccine. Study-wide context: Second doses at about 4 or about 12 weeks were pooled.

Study observations and caveats: Among vaccine-associated CD4 TCRs, coverage spanned spike, with dominance at 160-218 and 743-854. Recipients of AZD1222 seropositive at baseline numbered only 6 or 7.

The germline CDR1 and CDR2 sequences are MNHEY and SVGAGI. There are 13 residues in the CDR3. With 5 bases clipped from V and 7 bases from J, the junction kept 5 bases outside the gene matches. Data came from immunoSEQ multiplex PCR; TCRdb stores just in-frame clones and leaves some out. The data show about 120,000 clones, just under 90% seen once. The chain has TRBV6-5 and TRBJ1-5, with 7 bases lining up with TRBD1. The origin of this receptor is an adult in good health. The sample here was peripheral blood, taken on day 0 of AZD1222 vaccination. CDR3 DNA sequence: TGTGCCAGCAGTAGACAGGGTTGGCAGCCCCAGCATTTT. Encoded protein: CASSRQGWQPQHF.